One and the same sample provided the 29 T cell receptor beta chains below, sequenced in a study of T cell responses to AZD1222 COVID-19 vaccine. Profiled with immunoSEQ multiplex PCR; TCRdb holds only in-frame clones, not every one. Among 80,000 or so clones listed, about nine tenths were seen once. Sequencing was performed on peripheral blood, taken 28 days after the second AZD1222 dose. The receptors originated from an adult who received the AZD1222 COVID-19 vaccine.

For this clone: At the DNA level, this CDR3 is encoded by other sequences in the same sample as well. V is TRBV7-2 and J is TRBJ1-2; D is uncertain. CDR3 length equals 13 residues. The ends were cut back, 1 base at V and 6 bases at J, with 9 bases in the middle. Germline V gene data show CDR1 as SGHTA and CDR2 as FQGNSA. This CDR3 reads CASSLVVGDGYTF. CDR3 nucleotides: TGTGCCAGCAGCTTAGTAGTGGGAGATGGCTACACCTTC.

This clone was counted a few times. The rearrangement links TRBV10-3 to TRBJ2-1; D call uncertain. Germline V gene lookup returns CDR1 ENHRY and CDR2 SYGVKD. Trimming shortened V by 1 base and J by 8 bases, and 9 bases separated the two germline ends. This CDR3 has 13 amino acids. This CDR3 is CAISEYRLDEQFF. The CDR3 DNA reads TGTGCCATCAGTGAGTACCGGTTAGATGAGCAGTTCTTC.

The chain employs TRBV12-3 or TRBV12-4 and TRBJ2-2; D gene uncertain. The CDR3 consists of 13 residues. Trimming shortened V by 6 bases and J by 8 bases, and 13 bases separated the two germline ends. CDR3 loop: CASRFTSGGELFF. Here the CDR3 DNA reads TGTGCCAGCAGATTCACTTCTGGTGGGGAGCTGTTTTTT.

V and J are TRBV6-1 and TRBJ2-5; D gene unclear. The V gene's germline CDR1 is MNHNS and CDR2 SASEGT. Trimming cost V 1 base and J 4 bases, with 10 bases left between them. The CDR3 runs 14 residues. The CDR3 loop reads CASSEVVAGETQYF. DNA of the CDR3: TGTGCCAGCAGTGAAGTTGTAGCAGGAGAGACCCAGTACTTC.

This clone was counted a single time. J is TRBJ1-1 and V is TRBV3-1 (or the pseudogene TRBV3-2); D is unresolved. V was shortened by 3 bases and J by 4 bases, with 9 bases between the two germline ends. Per the germline V gene, CDR1 is LGHDT and CDR2 is YNNKEL (reference sequence). CDR3 length: 13 amino acids. CDR3 sequence (DNA): TGTGCCAGCAGCCACAGGAGCCCCACTGAAGCTTTCTTT. Protein: CASSHRSPTEAFF.

The chain links TRBV7-8 to TRBJ1-1; perhaps TRBD1 as D (5 bases). CDR1 is SGHVS, CDR2 FQNEAQ, per germline. The V end was cut by 0 bases, the J end by 6 bases, with 8 bases between. CDR3 length: 13 residues. For the CDR3, the DNA is TGTGCCAGCAGCTTAGCGCAGGGAGCTGAAGCTTTCTTT. Its translation: CASSLAQGAEAFF.

This chain connects TRBV7-2 to TRBJ2-7; maybe TRBD1 (6 bases). The germline CDR1 and CDR2 sequences are SGHTA and FQGNSA. The length of the CDR3 is 17 residues. V lost 3 bases and J lost 4, with 22 bases in between. The CDR3 bases are TGTGCCAGCAGCTTTAGGCCCCGAGGGGGATTAAGTTACGAGCAGTACTTC. This gives the protein CASSFRPRGGLSYEQYF. Filled out from reference TRBV7-2 and TRBJ2-7, the complete variable domain reads GAGVSQSPSNKVTEKGKDVELRCDPISGHTALYWYRQSLGQGLEFLIYFQGNSAPDKSGLPSDRFSAERTGGSVSTLTIQRTQQEDSAVYLCASSFRPRGGLSYEQYFGPGTRLTVT.

The V gene is TRBV6-5, the J gene TRBJ2-7; 7 bases are a match to TRBD1. Trimming at V came to 6 bases and at J to 9 bases, leaving 11 bases not matched to a gene. The CDR3 is 13 residues long. The germline V gene has CDR1 MNHEY and CDR2 SVGAGI. The CDR3 region has the DNA TGTGCCAGCAGCTTGGGGACAGCCTCGGGGCAGTACTTC. Its protein product is CASSLGTASGQYF.

The chain is built from TRBV27 and TRBJ1-4; possible D gene TRBD1, 6 bases. CDR1 is MNHEY, CDR2 SMNVEV, per germline (reference sequence). Trimming shortened V by 3 bases and J by 4 bases, and 12 bases separated the two germline ends. The CDR3 runs 15 residues. CDR3 nucleotides: TGTGCCAGCAGTTTCCGGACAGCAAATAATGAAAAACTGTTTTTT. Amino acid sequence: CASSFRTANNEKLFF. Full variable domain (missing parts from reference TRBV27 and TRBJ1-4): EAQVTQNPRYLITVTGKKLTVTCSQNMNHEYMSWYRQDPGLGLRQIYYSMNVEVTDKGDVPEGYKVSRKEKRNFPLILESPSPNQTSLYFCASSFRTANNEKLFFGSGTQLSVL.

The chain combines TRBV4-3 with TRBJ2-3; D uncertain. The V end lost 4 bases, the J end lost 5 bases, and 22 bases lay between the germline ends. The CDR3 runs 17 residues. CDR1 is LGHNA, CDR2 YSLEER, per germline. CDR3 protein: CASSPKIGSLGLDTQYF. The CDR3, as DNA: TGCGCCAGCAGCCCCAAGATAGGCAGTCTGGGGTTAGATACGCAGTATTTT.

V usage is TRBV7-9 and J usage is TRBJ2-2, with TRBD2 as a possible D gene (5 bases). The CDR3 sequence is 13 residues long. The V gene's germline CDR1 is SEHNR and CDR2 FQNEAQ (reference sequence). Trimming removed 5 bases from V and 6 bases from J, with 10 bases in between. The CDR3 spells CASSDWRSGELFF. For the CDR3, the DNA is TGTGCCAGCAGCGACTGGAGGTCCGGGGAGCTGTTTTTT.

V and J are TRBV11-2 and TRBJ2-7; 9 bases line up with TRBD2. Germline V gene lookup returns CDR1 SGHAT and CDR2 FQNNGV. The CDR3 is 14 amino acids. Trimming took 6 bases from V and 1 from J; bases not matched to a gene: 4. CDR3 region: CASRLAGLSYEQYF. The CDR3 DNA follows: TGTGCCAGCAGGCTAGCGGGATTATCCTACGAGCAGTACTTC.

The chain carries TRBV12-5 and TRBJ1-1; 8 bases map to TRBD1. CDR3 size: 12 residues. Germline V gene data show CDR1 as LGHNT and CDR2 as FRNRAP. J gave up 10 bases and V 7 bases, and 8 bases lay outside the gene matches. CDR3 protein: CASAPDRGRAFF. The CDR3 DNA follows: TGTGCTAGTGCCCCAGACAGGGGTAGAGCTTTCTTT. Full variable domain (missing parts from reference TRBV12-5 and TRBJ1-1): DARVTQTPRHKVTEMGQEVTMRCQPILGHNTVFWYRQTMMQGLELLAYFRNRAPLDDSGMPKDRFSAEMPDATLATLKIQPSEPRDSAVYFCASAPDRGRAFFGQGTRLTVV.

The chain carries TRBV21-1 and TRBJ2-7; TRBD1 was called by the table and not checked on the DNA. TRBV21-1 is classified as a pseudogene. The CDR3 contains 13 residues. DNA of the CDR3: TGTGCCAGCAGCAAAGGACACTCCTACGAGCAGTACTTC. Translated: CASSKGHSYEQYF.

This clone was counted once. The chain recombines TRBV12-3 or TRBV12-4 with TRBJ1-3; no definite D call. V dropped 9 bases and J dropped 4 bases, with 13 bases sitting between them. The CDR3 is 13 amino acids. The CDR3 is CASIQVGGNTIYF. CDR3 in DNA: TGTGCCAGTATTCAGGTTGGGGGAAACACCATATATTTT.

The J gene is TRBJ1-4, the V gene TRBV29-1; D not certain. Germline-derived CDR1 and CDR2 are SQVTM and ANQGSEA. The V end lost 0 bases, the J end lost 7 bases, and 12 bases lay between the germline ends. CDR3 length: 14 residues. The DNA for the CDR3 is TGCAGCGTTGAAGATCAATTTATGAGTGAAAAACTGTTTTTT. This sequence encodes CSVEDQFMSEKLFF.

The chain couples TRBV30 to TRBJ2-3, with 9 nucleotides matching TRBD2. V lost 7 bases to trimming and J lost 3 bases; unmatched junction nucleotides: 17. The germline V gene encodes CDR1 GTSNPN and CDR2 SVGIG (reference sequence). CDR3 length: 17 amino acids. CDR3: CAYTGHLGLAKTDTQYF. CDR3 coding DNA: TGTGCCTACACGGGACATCTGGGACTAGCAAAGACAGATACGCAGTATTTT. Using reference TRBV30 and TRBJ2-3 for the parts outside the CDR3, the full variable domain is SQTIHQWPATLVQPVGSPLSLECTVEGTSNPNLYWYRQAAGRGLQLLFYSVGIGQISSEVPQNLSASRPQDRQFILSSKKLLLSDSGFYLCAYTGHLGLAKTDTQYFGPGTRLTVL.

V is TRBV19 and J is TRBJ2-1, with D possibly being TRBD2 (6 bases). Germline CDR1 is LNHDA and CDR2 is SQIVND (reference sequence). Trimming shortened V by 2 bases and J by 8 bases, and 22 bases separated the two germline ends. The CDR3 consists of 17 residues. This CDR3 reads CASSIPLAAGPLDEQFF. The CDR3 bases are TGTGCCAGTAGTATACCCTTAGCGGCGGGGCCGTTGGATGAGCAGTTCTTC. The entire variable domain, with the rest obtained from reference TRBV19 and TRBJ2-1, is as follows: DGGITQSPKYLFRKEGQNVTLSCEQNLNHDAMYWYRQDPGQGLRLIYYSQIVNDFQKGDIAEGYSVSREKKESFPLTVTSAQKNPTAFYLCASSIPLAAGPLDEQFFGPGTRLTVL.

A single count supports this clone. V usage is TRBV7-8 and J usage is TRBJ1-2; D gene ambiguous. This CDR3 contains 16 residues. Germline V gives CDR1 SGHVS, CDR2 FQNEAQ. V dropped 4 bases and J dropped 4 bases, with 19 bases sitting between them. CDR3 coding DNA: TGTGCCAGCAGCTCCAATAACGTTGCGGGAGTCTATGGCTACACCTTC. It yields the protein CASSSNNVAGVYGYTF.

This clone is a singleton in its sample. This chain links TRBV6-2 or TRBV6-3 with TRBJ2-3, with a possible D match to TRBD1 (6 bases). This CDR3 has 15 residues. Germline V gene data show CDR1 as MNHEY and CDR2 as SVGEGT. V gave up 4 bases and J gave up 4 bases, with 15 bases separating them. The CDR3 DNA is TGTGCCAGCAGTTGGGGTCACAGGGATTCAGATACGCAGTATTTT. Its translation: CASSWGHRDSDTQYF.

The rearrangement links TRBV7-8 to TRBJ2-2, with a tentative D call TRBD1 (5 bases). Per the germline V gene, CDR1 is SGHVS and CDR2 is FQNEAQ. The CDR3 sequence is 14 residues long. V lost 5 bases and J lost 4, with 11 bases in between. Here the CDR3 reads CASSPDSSTGELFF. The CDR3 nucleotides read TGTGCCAGCAGCCCAGACAGCTCCACCGGGGAGCTGTTTTTT.

The genes are TRBV27 and TRBJ1-2; TRBD1 matches 7 bases. Germline V CDR1 and CDR2: MNHEY, SMNVEV (reference sequence). The V gene end was trimmed by 4 bases and the J gene end by 7 bases; junction bases not matched to a gene: 9. This CDR3 contains 14 residues. The CDR3 DNA reads as TGTGCCAGCAGTTACCGACAGGGTGGGGCTGGCTACACCTTC. Its protein is CASSYRQGGAGYTF.

The chain employs TRBV5-1 and TRBJ2-3; 15 bases are a match to TRBD2. Germline V gives CDR1 SGHRS, CDR2 YFSETQ. The CDR3 covers 17 residues. J lost 6 bases, V lost 3 bases, and 8 bases had no gene match. CDR3 region: CASSYGTSGGPVDTQYF. The CDR3, as DNA: TGCGCCAGCAGCTACGGGACTAGCGGGGGGCCGGTTGATACGCAGTATTTT.

This chain connects TRBV30 to TRBJ2-3; a possible D gene is TRBD1 (5 bases). Germline CDR1 is GTSNPN and CDR2 is SVGIG (reference sequence). The CDR3 spans 11 residues. The V end lost 2 bases, the J end lost 6 bases, and 6 bases lay between the germline ends. CDR3 in amino acids: CAWSPGDTQYF. The DNA for the CDR3 is TGTGCCTGGAGTCCAGGGGATACGCAGTATTTT.

This chain connects TRBV5-1 to TRBJ2-2; 12 nucleotides match TRBD2. The CDR3 contains 15 residues. Germline loops: CDR1 SGHRS, CDR2 YFSETQ. Trimming took 2 bases from V and 6 from J; bases not matched to a gene: 2. Here the CDR3 reads CASSFGLAGSGELFF. The CDR3 region has the DNA TGCGCCAGCAGCTTCGGACTAGCGGGGTCCGGGGAGCTGTTTTTT.

This clone was counted once. This chain connects TRBV13 to TRBJ2-7; possible D gene TRBD1, 6 bases. Germline loops: CDR1 PRHDT, CDR2 FYEKMQ (reference sequence). The CDR3 consists of 13 residues. V gave up 5 bases and J gave up 6 bases, with 14 bases separating them. CDR3 amino acids: CASSLGTSGEQYF. The DNA for the CDR3 is TGTGCCAGCAGCCTTGGGACATCGGGCGAGCAGTACTTC.

The rearrangement uses TRBV3-1 (or the pseudogene TRBV3-2) and TRBJ2-3; D is unclear. V was cut by 4 bases and J by 1 base, with 6 bases left in between. Germline assignment: CDR1 LGHDT and CDR2 YNNKEL (reference sequence). The CDR3 sequence is 13 residues long. The CDR3 reads CASSPFGTDTQYF. CDR3 DNA: TGTGCCAGCAGCCCATTCGGCACAGATACGCAGTATTTT.

The rearrangement uses TRBV7-8 and TRBJ1-1, with TRBD1 as a possible D gene (6 bases). This CDR3 has 14 amino acids. V was trimmed by 3 bases and J by 1 base, leaving 9 bases between them. Looked up from germline, CDR1 is SGHVS and CDR2 is FQNEAQ. In DNA, the CDR3 is TGTGCCAGCAGCTTCGGACAGCAGAACACTGAAGCTTTCTTT. As protein: CASSFGQQNTEAFF.

This chain's CDR3 is CASSLGQGLGEAFF. The CDR3 DNA sequence: TGTGCCAGCAGCTTGGGACAGGGTTTGGGTGAAGCTTTCTTT. The genes are TRBV7-9 and TRBJ1-1, with 9 nucleotides matching TRBD1. In germline, CDR1 is SEHNR, CDR2 FQNEAQ (reference sequence). V was pared by 3 bases and J by 7 bases, with 6 bases of the junction left unmatched. This CDR3 spans 14 amino acids.